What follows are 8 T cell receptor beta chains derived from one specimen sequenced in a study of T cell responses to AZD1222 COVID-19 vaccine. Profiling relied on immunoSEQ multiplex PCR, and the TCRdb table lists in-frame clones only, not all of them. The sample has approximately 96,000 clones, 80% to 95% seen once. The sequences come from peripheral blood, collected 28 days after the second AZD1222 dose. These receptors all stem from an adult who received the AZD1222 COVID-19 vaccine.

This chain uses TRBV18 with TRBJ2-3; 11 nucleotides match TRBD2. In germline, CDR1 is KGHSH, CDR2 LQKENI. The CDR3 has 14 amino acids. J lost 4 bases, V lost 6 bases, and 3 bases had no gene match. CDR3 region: CASSVAGGADTQYF. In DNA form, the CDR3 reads TGTGCCAGCTCCGTAGCGGGAGGGGCAGATACGCAGTATTTT.

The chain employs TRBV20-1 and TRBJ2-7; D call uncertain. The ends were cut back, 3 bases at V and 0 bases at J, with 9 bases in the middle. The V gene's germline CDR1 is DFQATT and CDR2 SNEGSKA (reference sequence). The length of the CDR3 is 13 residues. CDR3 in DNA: TGCAGTGCTAGTCGGGTGGGCTCCTACGAGCAGTACTTC. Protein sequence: CSASRVGSYEQYF.

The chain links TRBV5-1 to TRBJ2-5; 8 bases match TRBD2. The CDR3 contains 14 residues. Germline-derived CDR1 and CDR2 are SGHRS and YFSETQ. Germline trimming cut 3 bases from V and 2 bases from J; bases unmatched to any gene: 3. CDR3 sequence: CASSWRGEQETQYF. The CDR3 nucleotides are TGCGCCAGCAGCTGGCGGGGGGAACAAGAGACCCAGTACTTC.

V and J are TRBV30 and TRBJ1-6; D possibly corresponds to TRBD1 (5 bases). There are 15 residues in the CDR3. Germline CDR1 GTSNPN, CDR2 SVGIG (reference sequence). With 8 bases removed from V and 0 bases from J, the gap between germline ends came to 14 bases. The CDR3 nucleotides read TGTGCCAGCCGGGGGACCAGCTCCTATAATTCACCCCTCCACTTT. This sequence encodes CASRGTSSYNSPLHF.

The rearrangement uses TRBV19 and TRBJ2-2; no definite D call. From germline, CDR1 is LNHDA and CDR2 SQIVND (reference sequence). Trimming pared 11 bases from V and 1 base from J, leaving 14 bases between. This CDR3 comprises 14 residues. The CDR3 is CAVQPWLNTGELFF. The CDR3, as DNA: TGTGCCGTCCAACCCTGGCTGAACACCGGGGAGCTGTTTTTT.

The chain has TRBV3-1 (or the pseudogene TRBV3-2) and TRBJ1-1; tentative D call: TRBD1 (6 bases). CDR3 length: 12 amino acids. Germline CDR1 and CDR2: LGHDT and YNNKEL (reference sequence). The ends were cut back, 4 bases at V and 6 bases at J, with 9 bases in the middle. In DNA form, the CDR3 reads TGTGCCAGCAGCCCAGGGACACCTGAAGCTTTCTTT. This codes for CASSPGTPEAFF.

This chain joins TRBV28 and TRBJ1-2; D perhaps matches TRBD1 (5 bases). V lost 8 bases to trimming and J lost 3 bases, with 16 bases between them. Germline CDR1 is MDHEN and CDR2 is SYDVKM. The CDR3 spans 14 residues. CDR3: CASGNSRDYYGYTF. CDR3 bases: TGTGCCAGCGGTAATTCCAGGGACTACTATGGCTACACCTTC.

Here the CDR3 reads CASSRNLWDRVNTEAFF. The CDR3 coding sequence is TGCGCCAGCAGCCGTAACCTGTGGGACAGGGTGAACACTGAAGCTTTCTTT. The chain is built from TRBV4-1 and TRBJ1-1; TRBD1 matches 9 bases. The length of the CDR3 is 17 residues. The ends lost 4 bases at V and 0 bases at J; junction bases unmatched: 9. Looked up from germline, CDR1 is MGHRA and CDR2 is YSYEKL.